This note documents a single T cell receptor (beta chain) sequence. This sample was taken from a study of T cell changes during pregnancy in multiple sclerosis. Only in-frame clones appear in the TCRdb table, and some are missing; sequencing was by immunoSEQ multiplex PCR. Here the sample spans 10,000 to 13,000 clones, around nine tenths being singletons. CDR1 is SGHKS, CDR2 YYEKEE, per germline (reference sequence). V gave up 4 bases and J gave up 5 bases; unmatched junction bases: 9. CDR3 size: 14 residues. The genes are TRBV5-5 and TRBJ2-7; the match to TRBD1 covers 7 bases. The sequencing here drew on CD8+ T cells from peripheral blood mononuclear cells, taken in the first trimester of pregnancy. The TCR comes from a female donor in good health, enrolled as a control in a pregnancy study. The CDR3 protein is CASSLTGNPDEQYF. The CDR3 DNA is TGTGCCAGCAGCCTGACAGGGAATCCCGACGAGCAGTACTTC.